The clone carrying this T cell receptor beta chain has at least ten counts. The CDR3 has 16 amino acids. Trimming removed 4 bases at V and 4 bases at J, with 19 bases between. Germline CDR1 and CDR2: SQVTM and ANQGSEA. This record belongs to a study of T-cell reconstitution after alpha-beta-depleted transplantation in children. A TCRbeta library incorporating unique molecular identifiers was prepared. One entry per CDR3 protein, called by TCRdb with MiXCR from the PCR reads. The top ten hold about 4.9% of the sample, which has 230,000 or so distinct CDR3 sequences, over 9.5% seen once. V and J are TRBV29-1 and TRBJ2-2, with D possibly TRBD2 on 5 matching bases. The sequence was obtained from a human donor who donated a stem cell graft to a child with SCID. The sample was PBMCs from the stem cell graft donor, taken from the stem cell graft. Here the CDR3 DNA reads TGCAGCGTTGCCCGACCCTCCCTCGGGGTCACCGGGGAGCTGTTTTTT. It translates to CSVARPSLGVTGELFF.